This T cell receptor beta chain was sequenced during a study of T cell responses to AZD1222 COVID-19 vaccine. Study-wide points: After the peak T cell response, and only then, were repertoires sampled. After two AZD1222 doses, spike-specific TCR breadth and depth rose versus day 0.

Germline CDR1 MNHEY, CDR2 SMNVEV (reference sequence). There are 14 residues in the CDR3. Trimming shortened V by 5 bases and J by 5 bases, and 13 bases separated the two germline ends. Details on this clone: Its antigen is currently unknown.

TCRdb's table, derived via immunoSEQ multiplex PCR, lists solely in-frame clones and lacks some. The sample has around 160,000 clones; approximately 94% are singletons. The J gene is TRBJ2-1, the V gene TRBV27; possibly TRBD1 for D (6 bases). Sequenced material: peripheral blood, taken 28 days after the second AZD1222 dose. This TCR derives from an adult who received the AZD1222 COVID-19 vaccine. DNA for the CDR3: TGTGCCAGCAGTGTGACCGGGACAAACAATGAGCAGTTCTTC. Translating gives CASSVTGTNNEQFF.